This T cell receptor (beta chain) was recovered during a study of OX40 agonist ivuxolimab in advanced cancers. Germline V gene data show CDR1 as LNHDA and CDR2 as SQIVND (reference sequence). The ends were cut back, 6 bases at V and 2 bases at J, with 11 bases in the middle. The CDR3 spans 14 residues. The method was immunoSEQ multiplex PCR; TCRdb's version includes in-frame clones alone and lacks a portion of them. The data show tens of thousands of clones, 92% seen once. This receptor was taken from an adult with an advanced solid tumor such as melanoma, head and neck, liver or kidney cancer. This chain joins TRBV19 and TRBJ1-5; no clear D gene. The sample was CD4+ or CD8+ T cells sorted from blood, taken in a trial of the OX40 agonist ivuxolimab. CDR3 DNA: TGTGCCAGTAGGCCGGGTCTGGGCAATCAGCCCCAGCATTTT. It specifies CASRPGLGNQPQHF.